This TCR beta chain was captured by sequencing in a study of blood T cell repertoires in COVID-19. About the research overall: Acute and convalescent COVID-19 specimens originated in the United States, Italy and Spain.

Germline V gene data show CDR1 as KGHSH and CDR2 as LQKENI. With V trimmed by 0 bases and J by 3 bases, 1 base remained unmatched. The CDR3 is made up of 15 amino acids. Under the authors' procedure: Reference gene primer amplification gave nucleated cell count estimates. The protocol was immunoSEQ multiplex PCR, while the TCRdb copy is restricted to in-frame clones and leaves out a portion. That table supplies the V and J calls and clone size; D and trimming were determined from the DNA. The sample lists 200,000 to 250,000 clones; around 81% were seen once. This clone was recorded at least ten times. Other DNA sequences in the same sample also yield this CDR3.

The sequence was obtained from an older woman with acute or convalescent COVID-19. Input material: peripheral blood. The genes are TRBV18 and TRBJ2-7; 11 nucleotides line up with TRBD1. The CDR3 DNA follows: TGTGCCAGCTCACCACCCGGGACAGGGGGCTACGAGCAGTACTTC. Translating gives CASSPPGTGGYEQYF.